The present TCR beta chain was sequenced within a study of blood T cell repertoires in COVID-19. In the study overall: Some COVID-19 samples were acute and others convalescent; all came from the United States, Italy and Spain. Sources were T cells, B-cell-depleted T cells, or PBMCs; the material itself was cDNA or gDNA.

Methods used by the authors: Estimated nucleated cell counts came from reference gene primer amplification. The repertoire was sequenced with immunoSEQ multiplex PCR; TCRdb's copy has only in-frame clones and lacks some. Clone size and the V and J calls come from that table; the DNA yielded D and trimming. The repertoire holds about 49,000 clones, with 65% to 90% as singletons. During active infection, Seattle patients enrolled and were then monitored through disease. This receptor was identified in a woman of 80 years or more with COVID-19, enrolled during active disease. The specimen was peripheral blood.

The CDR3 DNA follows: TGTGCCAGCAGTTTAGGGCTAGCGGGGTTCACAGATACGCAGTATTTT. This codes for CASSLGLAGFTDTQYF. This chain links TRBV28 with TRBJ2-3; 9 nucleotides line up with TRBD2. Losses at the gene ends were 2 bases for V and 2 bases for J; bases not matched to a gene: 5. From germline, CDR1 is MDHEN and CDR2 SYDVKM. The CDR3 totals 16 residues.